This entry lists 16 T cell receptor beta chains sequenced from one sample in a study of blood T cell repertoires in COVID-19. Using immunoSEQ multiplex PCR, the repertoire was profiled, and TCRdb retains in-frame clones only, with some absent. The sample records approximately 100,000 clones, about 85% being singletons. The sample was peripheral blood. Source of these receptors: a man aged 55 to 70 with acute or convalescent COVID-19.

The J gene is TRBJ1-4, the V gene TRBV7-2; D unclear. Germline V lookup: CDR1 SGHTA, CDR2 FQGNSA. The CDR3 runs to 15 residues. V was shortened by 1 base and J by 3 bases, with 9 bases between the two germline ends. The CDR3 reads CASSLDGLPNEKLFF. The CDR3 DNA reads TGTGCCAGCAGCTTAGACGGGTTGCCTAATGAAAAACTGTTTTTT.

The chain couples TRBV5-1 to TRBJ2-1; D unclear. V lost 3 bases to trimming and J lost 6 bases, with 10 bases between them. CDR1 is SGHRS and CDR2 is YFSETQ in the germline V gene. The CDR3 runs 13 residues. The CDR3: CASSSGSGNEQFF. The CDR3 nucleotides read TGCGCCAGCAGCTCAGGATCAGGCAATGAGCAGTTCTTC.

The CDR3 coding sequence is TGTGCCAGCAGCATACGGACAGGGGGGACTGAAGCTTTCTTT. Its translation is CASSIRTGGTEAFF. The genes are TRBV7-2 and TRBJ1-1; the match to TRBD1 covers 10 bases. J lost 5 bases, V lost 5 bases, and 5 bases had no gene match. This CDR3 region has 14 residues. Germline V gene lookup returns CDR1 SGHTA and CDR2 FQGNSA.

This clone has just a few counts. This sequence joins TRBV4-3 and TRBJ1-2; tentative D call: TRBD1 (5 bases). The CDR3 consists of 16 residues. Germline CDR1 LGHNA, CDR2 YSLEER. V dropped 0 bases and J dropped 4 bases, with 15 bases sitting between them. CDR3 sequence reads: CASSQEFTEGFYGYTF. The CDR3 DNA sequence: TGCGCCAGCAGCCAAGAGTTTACGGAGGGGTTCTATGGCTACACCTTC.

This chain links TRBV5-4 with TRBJ1-1, with 7 nucleotides matching TRBD1. This CDR3 spans 15 amino acids. The V gene end was trimmed by 2 bases and the J gene end by 3 bases; junction bases not matched to a gene: 7. The germline V gene has CDR1 SGHNT and CDR2 YYREEE (reference sequence). In nucleotides, the CDR3 is TGTGCCAGCAGCTTACGACAGGGCGCCGACACTGAAGCTTTCTTT. Protein: CASSLRQGADTEAFF.

This clone showed up just once. Written as DNA, the CDR3 is TGTGCCAGCAGCTTAGGGCAGACAAATTACAATGAGCAGTTCTTC. It is translated as CASSLGQTNYNEQFF. V is TRBV7-9 and J is TRBJ2-1, with D uncertain. V was clipped by 1 base and J by 4 bases, with 11 bases between them. Looked up from germline, CDR1 is SEHNR and CDR2 is FQNEAQ (reference sequence). CDR3 length: 15 residues.

The chain is built from TRBV7-2 and TRBJ2-7, with D possibly being TRBD2 (5 bases). Germline V lookup: CDR1 SGHTA, CDR2 FQGNSA. The CDR3 sequence is 15 residues long. Trimming cost V 5 bases and J 0 bases, with 14 bases left between them. The CDR3 DNA is TGTGCCAGCAGCCCCGGGCCCCGGGACTCCTACGAGCAGTACTTC. As protein: CASSPGPRDSYEQYF.

V usage is TRBV9 and J usage is TRBJ2-2; 11 bases agree with TRBD2. The CDR3 contains 18 residues. With 4 bases clipped from V and 5 bases from J, the junction kept 13 bases outside the gene matches. Germline CDR1 SGDLS, CDR2 YYNGEE. The CDR3 region is CASSPGKLAGVLTGELFF. CDR3 in DNA: TGTGCCAGCAGCCCGGGAAAACTAGCGGGAGTTCTGACCGGGGAGCTGTTTTTT.

This clone was seen a single time. The chain recombines TRBV11-1 with TRBJ1-2; D unclear. The CDR3 extends over 15 amino acids. V lost 3 bases to trimming and J lost 6 bases, with 17 bases between them. Germline values: CDR1 SGHAT, CDR2 FQDESV (reference sequence). The CDR3 coding sequence is TGTGCCAGCAGCTTTTCGCCAGGCCCGCTGGATGGCTACACCTTC. Protein sequence: CASSFSPGPLDGYTF. The full variable domain, in which reference TRBV11-1 and TRBJ1-2 provide the parts outside the CDR3, is EAEVAQSPRYKITEKSQAVAFWCDPISGHATLYWYRQILGQGPELLVQFQDESVVDDSQLPKDRFSAERLKGVDSTLKIQPAELGDSAMYLCASSFSPGPLDGYTFGSGTRLTVV.

This chain links TRBV19 with TRBJ1-4; 9 positions agree with TRBD1. This CDR3 has 17 residues. The germline CDR1 and CDR2 sequences are LNHDA and SQIVND (reference sequence). Trimming removed 4 bases from V and 0 bases from J; junction bases left unmatched: 6. The CDR3 sequence: CASSTGQGWATNEKLFF. The CDR3 region has the DNA TGTGCCAGTAGTACGGGACAGGGTTGGGCAACTAATGAAAAACTGTTTTTT. The variable domain in full, completed from reference TRBV19 and TRBJ1-4, reads DGGITQSPKYLFRKEGQNVTLSCEQNLNHDAMYWYRQDPGQGLRLIYYSQIVNDFQKGDIAEGYSVSREKKESFPLTVTSAQKNPTAFYLCASSTGQGWATNEKLFFGSGTQLSVL.

The rearrangement joins TRBV5-4 to TRBJ2-4, with 7 bases fitting TRBD1. The germline V gene encodes CDR1 SGHNT and CDR2 YYREEE (reference sequence). V was pared by 4 bases and J by 0 bases, with 7 bases of the junction left unmatched. CDR3 length: 16 residues. The CDR3 nucleotides are TGTGCCAGCAGCGCCGGGACAGAATTAGCCAAAAACATTCAGTACTTC. Translation: CASSAGTELAKNIQYF. Looking up the rest from reference TRBV5-4 and TRBJ2-4 gives the full variable domain: ETGVTQSPTHLIKTRGQQVTLRCSSQSGHNTVSWYQQALGQGPQFIFQYYREEENGRGNFPPRFSGLQFPNYSSELNVNALELDDSALYLCASSAGTELAKNIQYFGAGTRLSVL.

The V call is TRBV18, the J call TRBJ2-7, with 7 positions matching TRBD1. Germline V lookup: CDR1 KGHSH, CDR2 LQKENI. The CDR3 spans 14 residues. The V segment lost 1 base and the J segment 4 bases; nucleotides outside the gene matches: 4. CDR3 amino acids: CASSPQTGQYEQYF. Here the CDR3 DNA reads TGTGCCAGCTCACCACAGACAGGGCAATACGAGCAGTACTTC.

This clone was counted at least ten times. The chain combines TRBV7-2 with TRBJ2-5; D unclear. V was clipped by 5 bases and J by 7 bases, with 11 bases between them. This CDR3 is 12 amino acids long. Germline V gene data show CDR1 as SGHTA and CDR2 as FQGNSA. The CDR3 bases are TGTGCCAGCAGCCCCCCCTTTGTGACCCAGTACTTC. Its protein product is CASSPPFVTQYF.

The chain uses TRBV18 and TRBJ2-2; a possible D gene is TRBD1 (6 bases). The CDR3 spans 16 residues. Germline lookup yields CDR1 KGHSH and CDR2 LQKENI. The germline V and J ends were trimmed by 2 bases and 7 bases, with 17 bases remaining between them. CDR3 DNA sequence: TGTGCCAGCTCACCAGTCCGACAGGAAGGGCACGGGGAGCTGTTTTTT. It yields the protein CASSPVRQEGHGELFF. Supplemented by reference TRBV18 and TRBJ2-2, the full variable domain reads NAGVMQNPRHLVRRRGQEARLRCSPMKGHSHVYWYRQLPEEGLKFMVYLQKENIIDESGMPKERFSAEFPKEGPSILRIQQVVRGDSAAYFCASSPVRQEGHGELFFGEGSRLTVL.

The rearrangement uses TRBV5-8 and TRBJ2-1, with D uncertain. V was trimmed by 4 bases and J by 7 bases, leaving 18 bases between them. This CDR3 has 15 amino acids. Germline assignment: CDR1 SGHTS and CDR2 YDEGEE. The CDR3 loop reads CASSIRPQQANEQFF. In nucleotides, the CDR3 is TGTGCCAGCAGCATTAGGCCCCAGCAGGCTAATGAGCAGTTCTTC.

The chain is built from TRBV14 and TRBJ2-7; tentatively, D is TRBD1 (5 bases). V shed 3 bases and J shed 5 bases, with 17 bases lying between them. Per germline, CDR1 SGHDN and CDR2 FVKESK. The CDR3 runs 15 residues. The CDR3 protein is CASSHGPYRFHEQYF. As DNA, the CDR3 is TGTGCCAGCAGCCATGGGCCATACAGGTTCCACGAGCAGTACTTC.